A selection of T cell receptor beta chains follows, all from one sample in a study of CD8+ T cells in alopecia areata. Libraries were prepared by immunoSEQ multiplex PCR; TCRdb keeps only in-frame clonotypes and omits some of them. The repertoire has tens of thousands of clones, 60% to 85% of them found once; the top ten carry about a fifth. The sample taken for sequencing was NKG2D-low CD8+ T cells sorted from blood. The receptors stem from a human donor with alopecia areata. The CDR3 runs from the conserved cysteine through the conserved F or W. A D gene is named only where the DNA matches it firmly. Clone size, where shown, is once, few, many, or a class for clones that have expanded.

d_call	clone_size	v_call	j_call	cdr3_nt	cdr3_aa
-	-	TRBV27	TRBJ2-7	TGTGCCAGCAGTCCGACAGGATACGAGCAGTACTTC	CASSPTGYEQYF
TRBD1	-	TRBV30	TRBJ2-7	TGTGCCTGGAGTGTATCTTGGACAGGCGAGCAGTACTTC	CAWSVSWTGEQYF
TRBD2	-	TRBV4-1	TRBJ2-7	TGCGCCAGCAGCCAAGGGCCTAGCGGGAGCAACGAGCAGTACTTC	CASSQGPSGSNEQYF
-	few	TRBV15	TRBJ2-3	TGTGCCACCAGCAAGCGGTCAGGCACAGATACGCAGTATTTT	CATSKRSGTDTQYF
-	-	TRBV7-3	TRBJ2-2	TGTGCCAGCAGCTTAGATGGGGGCGGCGGGGAGCTGTTTTTT	CASSLDGGGGELFF
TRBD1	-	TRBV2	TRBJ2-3	TGTGCCAGCAGTCCAGGGGGCGCGAGCACAGATACGCAGTATTTT	CASSPGGASTDTQYF
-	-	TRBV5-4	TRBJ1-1	TGTGCCAGCAGCTTGACAGACACTGAAGCTTTCTTT	CASSLTDTEAFF
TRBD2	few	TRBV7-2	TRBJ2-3	TGTGCCAGCAGCTCCGGGACTAGCGGGAGAGTGACAGATACGCAGTATTTT	CASSSGTSGRVTDTQYF
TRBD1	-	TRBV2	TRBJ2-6	TGTGCCAGCAGGGAAATGTCCCGGGACAGGGATGGGGCCAACGTCCTGACTTTC	CASREMSRDRDGANVLTF
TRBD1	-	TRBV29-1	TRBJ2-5	TGCAGCGTTGGAGGGGACAGGGAAACCCAAGAGACCCAGTACTTC	CSVGGDRETQETQYF
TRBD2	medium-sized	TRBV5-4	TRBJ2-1	TGTGCCAGCAGCTTCCTAGCGGGCTCCTACAATGAGCAGTTCTTC	CASSFLAGSYNEQFF
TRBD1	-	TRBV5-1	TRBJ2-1	TGCGCCAGCAGCGCGTACAGGGGGCGCGGTAACAATGAGCAGTTCTTC	CASSAYRGRGNNEQFF
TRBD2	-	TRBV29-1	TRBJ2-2	TGCAGCGTTGAGAAGGGCGGGGGTGTGTACGGGGAGCTGTTTTTT	CSVEKGGGVYGELFF
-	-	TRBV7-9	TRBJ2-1	TGTGCCAGCAGCTTACCCGGTTTCAATGAGCAGTTCTTC	CASSLPGFNEQFF
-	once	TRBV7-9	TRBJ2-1	TGTGCCAGCAGCGGATGGAATGAGCAGTTCTTC	CASSGWNEQFF
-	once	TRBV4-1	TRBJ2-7	TGCGCCAGCAGCCAAGATCGATCAGGCTCCTACGAGCAGTACTTC	CASSQDRSGSYEQYF
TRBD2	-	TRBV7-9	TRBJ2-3	TGTGCCAGCAGCTTAGGGGGACTAGCGATCACAGATACGCAGTATTTT	CASSLGGLAITDTQYF
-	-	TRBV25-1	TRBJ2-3	TGTGCCAGCAGTGGGAGCACAGATACGCAGTATTTT	CASSGSTDTQYF
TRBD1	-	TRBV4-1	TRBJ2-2	TGCGCCAGCAGCCAGTCTACAGGGGAAACCGGGGAGCTGTTTTTT	CASSQSTGETGELFF
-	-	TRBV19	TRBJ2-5	TGTGCCAGTAGACACATCGGACACGACCAAGAGACCCAGTACTTC	CASRHIGHDQETQYF
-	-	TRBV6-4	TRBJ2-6	TGTGCCAGCAGTGACGGGGGGTCAGGGGCCAACGTCCTGACTTTC	CASSDGGSGANVLTF
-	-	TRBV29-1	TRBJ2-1	TGCAGCGTTGACAGGACATGGGACAATGAGCAGTTCTTC	CSVDRTWDNEQFF
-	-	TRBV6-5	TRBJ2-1	TGTGCCAGCAGTTCGACGATAACAGGCTCCTACAATGAGCAGTTCTTC	CASSSTITGSYNEQFF
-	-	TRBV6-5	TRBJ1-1	TGTGCCGTAGGGACATTGAACACTGAAGCTTTCTTT	CAVGTLNTEAFF
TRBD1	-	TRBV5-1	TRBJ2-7	TGCGCCAGCAGCCCGGGACAGGGGGCCAACGAGCAGTACTTC	CASSPGQGANEQYF
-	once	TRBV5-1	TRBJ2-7	TGCGCCAGCAGCTTGGCCATCAACAGCGACTACGAGCAGTACTTC	CASSLAINSDYEQYF
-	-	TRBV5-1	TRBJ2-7	TGCGCCAGCAGCTCACTTGGGGCACACGAGCAGTACTTC	CASSSLGAHEQYF
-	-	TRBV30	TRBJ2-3	TGTGCCTGGAGTGGGACTGGAGGCGCAGATACGCAGTATTTT	CAWSGTGGADTQYF
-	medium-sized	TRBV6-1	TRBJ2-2	TGTGCCAGCAGTGAAGCGACAGAGCTCACCGGGGAGCTGTTTTTT	CASSEATELTGELFF
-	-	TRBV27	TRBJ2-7	TGTGCCAGCAGTTTGGGAGAGACTTACGAGCAGTACTTC	CASSLGETYEQYF
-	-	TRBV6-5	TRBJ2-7	TGTGCCAGCAGTCCCGAGGGAGGAATGTACGAGCAGTACTTC	CASSPEGGMYEQYF
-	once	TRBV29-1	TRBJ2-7	TGCAGCGTTACGACAGGGACTTCTTGGGAGCAGTACTTC	CSVTTGTSWEQYF
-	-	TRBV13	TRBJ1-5	TGTGCCAGCAGCAAACGGGCACAACCCGATCAGCCCCAGCATTTT	CASSKRAQPDQPQHF
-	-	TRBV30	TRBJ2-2	TGTGCCTGGATGGGACAGAACACCGGGGAGCTGTTTTTT	CAWMGQNTGELFF
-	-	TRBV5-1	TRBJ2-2	TGCGCCAGCAGCTTGGTAGCGACTCACACCGGGGAGCTGTTTTTT	CASSLVATHTGELFF
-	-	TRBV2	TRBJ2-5	TGTGCCAGCAGTGAGTGGGTAGCCCCAGAGACCCAGTACTTC	CASSEWVAPETQYF
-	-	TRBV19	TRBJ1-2	TGTGCCAGTAGTATAGCGGACGGCACCTATGGCTACACCTTC	CASSIADGTYGYTF
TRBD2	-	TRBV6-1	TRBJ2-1	TGTGCCAGCAGTGAACTAGCGGGCTCCTACAATGAGCAGTTCTTC	CASSELAGSYNEQFF
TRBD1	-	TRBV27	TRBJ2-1	TGTGCCAGCAGTTTCGTCGACAGGGTGGATGAGCAGTTCTTC	CASSFVDRVDEQFF
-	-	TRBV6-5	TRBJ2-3	TGTGCCAGCAGTTACGGGGGTAGGGGGGCAACAGATACGCAGTATTTT	CASSYGGRGATDTQYF
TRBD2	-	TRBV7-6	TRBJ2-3	TGTGCCAGCAGCCCCACGGGACTAACAGATACGCAGTATTTT	CASSPTGLTDTQYF